Listed here are 26 T cell receptor beta chains from one sample, sequenced in a study of neurological immune-mediated disorders. TCRdb reprocessed the 5' RACE reads with MiXCR, giving one entry per CDR3 protein. Here the sample spans tens of thousands of distinct CDR3 sequences, about an eighth being singletons. Sequencing was carried out using PBMCs. These receptors were taken from a man in his sixties in good health.

This clonotype was counted ten times or more. V gene TRBV7-8 combines with J gene TRBJ1-6, with unresolved D. The germline V gene has CDR1 SGHVS and CDR2 FQNEAQ. CDR3 size: 13 residues. Trimming took 2 bases from V and 8 from J, leaving 7 bases between them. CDR3 sequence: CASSLWRDSPLHF. In nucleotides, the CDR3 is TGTGCCAGCAGCTTATGGCGGGATTCACCCCTCCACTTT. Variable domain in full (rest from reference TRBV7-8 and TRBJ1-6): GAGVSQSPRYKVAKRGQDVALRCDPISGHVSLFWYQQALGQGPEFLTYFQNEAQLDKSGLPSDRFFAERPEGSVSTLKIQRTQQEDSAVYLCASSLWRDSPLHFGNGTRLTVT.

This clonotype came up many times. The chain combines TRBV20-1 with TRBJ1-1; possibly TRBD1 for D (5 bases). Germline V gene sequence: CDR1 DFQATT, CDR2 SNEGSKA (reference sequence). This CDR3 has 14 residues. V gave up 5 bases and J gave up 2 bases, with 15 bases separating them. The CDR3, as DNA: TGCAGTGCTGCCCGGACACCTTTAAACACTGAAGCTTTCTTT. Translated: CSAARTPLNTEAFF.

This clonotype was recorded at least ten times. This chain uses TRBV5-4 with TRBJ2-7; 7 bases are shared with TRBD2. The CDR3 consists of 15 residues. Trimming took 3 bases from V and 3 from J; bases not matched to a gene: 9. The germline gives CDR1 SGHNT, CDR2 YYREEE (reference sequence). CDR3 amino acids: CASSSGGTMIYEQYF. The CDR3 DNA follows: TGTGCCAGCAGCTCCGGGGGGACGATGATCTACGAGCAGTACTTC.

This clonotype qualifies as medium-sized. The chain recombines TRBV5-1 with TRBJ1-5; D is ambiguous. Between the trimmed V and J ends, which lost 7 bases and 3 bases, there was a span of 11 bases. Germline loops: CDR1 SGHRS, CDR2 YFSETQ. This CDR3 comprises 13 residues. The CDR3 spells CASRDNDNQPQHF. CDR3 DNA: TGCGCCAGCCGGGATAACGACAATCAGCCCCAGCATTTT.

This chain links TRBV5-1 with TRBJ2-1; D gene uncertain. V was trimmed by 1 base and J by 10 bases, leaving 15 bases between them. CDR3 size: 14 residues. Germline loops: CDR1 SGHRS, CDR2 YFSETQ. Here the CDR3 reads CASSLKPPVGEQFF. For the CDR3, the DNA is TGCGCCAGCAGCTTGAAACCCCCTGTAGGCGAGCAGTTCTTC.

V usage is TRBV7-2 and J usage is TRBJ2-3; perhaps TRBD2 as D (5 bases). Trimming removed 1 base at V and 10 bases at J, with 18 bases between. Germline V gives CDR1 SGHTA, CDR2 FQGNSA. The CDR3 runs to 15 residues. Here the CDR3 DNA reads TGTGCCAGCAGCTTAGGACTATCTGGGGTGCGGGCGCAGTATTTT. This encodes CASSLGLSGVRAQYF.

Notes on this clonotype: The germline gene is not matched at one end of the junction; a read error may be the cause. This chain uses TRBV5-1 with TRBJ1-1; 9 bases are a match to TRBD1. The CDR3 is 17 amino acids. Germline lookup yields CDR1 SGHRS and CDR2 YFSETQ. The CDR3 sequence is CASSRRGQGRGNAEALF. CDR3 in DNA: TGCGCCAGCAGCAGACGGGGACAGGGTAGGGGGAACGCTGAAGCTTTATTT.

The chain links TRBV5-1 to TRBJ2-3, with 9 positions matching TRBD1. The CDR3 totals 17 residues. Germline V gene sequence: CDR1 SGHRS, CDR2 YFSETQ. V gave up 5 bases and J gave up 3 bases; unmatched junction bases: 13. The CDR3 DNA is TGCGCCAGCAGGACGGGACAGGGAGTCGGAGGGACAGATACGCAGTATTTT. It yields the protein CASRTGQGVGGTDTQYF.

This clonotype was observed many times. This chain's CDR3 is CASSLGQLGQGRDGQYF. The CDR3 nucleotides read TGTGCCAGCAGCTTAGGGCAGCTGGGACAGGGGAGAGATGGGCAGTACTTC. The chain carries TRBV11-2 and TRBJ2-7, with 10 nucleotides matching TRBD1. The CDR3 length is 17 residues. J gave up 9 bases and V 1 base, and 15 bases lay outside the gene matches. The germline CDR1 and CDR2 sequences are SGHAT and FQNNGV.

This clonotype occurred many times. This chain joins TRBV29-1 and TRBJ1-2; 9 nucleotides line up with TRBD1. Germline V CDR1 and CDR2: SQVTM, ANQGSEA. Unmatched junction bases numbered 0, after V lost 4 bases and J lost 0 bases. This CDR3 spans 13 amino acids. In nucleotides, the CDR3 is TGCAGCGTTGGGACAGGGGCTAACTATGGCTACACCTTC. It specifies CSVGTGANYGYTF.

The chain carries TRBV7-2 and TRBJ1-4; D is uncertain. V gave up 0 bases and J gave up 5 bases, with 4 bases separating them. The V gene's germline CDR1 is SGHTA and CDR2 FQGNSA. The CDR3 consists of 13 residues. CDR3 amino acids: CASSLAINEKLFF. CDR3 nucleotides: TGTGCCAGCAGCTTAGCCATAAATGAAAAACTGTTTTTT.

There are many counts of this clonotype. J is TRBJ1-1 and V is TRBV7-2; D might be TRBD1 (5 bases). The CDR3 sequence is 14 residues long. Trimming removed 6 bases from V and 8 bases from J, with 19 bases in between. Germline assignment: CDR1 SGHTA and CDR2 FQGNSA. This CDR3 is CASSTQGMAREAFF. DNA for the CDR3: TGTGCCAGCAGTACGCAGGGCATGGCGAGGGAAGCTTTCTTT. The full variable domain, completed using reference TRBV7-2 and TRBJ1-1, is GAGVSQSPSNKVTEKGKDVELRCDPISGHTALYWYRQSLGQGLEFLIYFQGNSAPDKSGLPSDRFSAERTGGSVSTLTIQRTQQEDSAVYLCASSTQGMAREAFFGQGTRLTVV.

This clonotype was picked up many times. The V call is TRBV5-1, the J call TRBJ2-5; 8 positions match TRBD1. The CDR3 is 14 amino acids. The V and J ends lost 0 bases and 4 bases, in that order; junction bases with no gene match: 2. Germline-derived CDR1 and CDR2 are SGHRS and YFSETQ. The CDR3 is CASSLGQGRETQYF. CDR3 bases: TGCGCCAGCAGCTTGGGACAGGGGAGAGAGACCCAGTACTTC.

This clonotype was seen repeatedly, ten times or more. This chain joins TRBV5-1 and TRBJ2-3; a weak D match, TRBD2 (5 bases). Trimming took off 1 base at V and 2 bases at J, with 20 bases between the two ends. Per germline, CDR1 SGHRS and CDR2 YFSETQ. The length of the CDR3 is 18 residues. Written as DNA, the CDR3 is TGCGCCAGCAGCTTGTCTTCGGCGGGCCAGACCCCCACAGATACGCAGTATTTT. This gives the protein CASSLSSAGQTPTDTQYF.

This clonotype has at least ten counts. V is TRBV29-1 and J is TRBJ1-2; D is uncertain. This CDR3 is built from 12 residues. The V gene lost 5 bases and the J gene lost 4 bases, with 11 bases spanning the gap. Germline-derived CDR1 and CDR2 are SQVTM and ANQGSEA. The CDR3 DNA sequence: TGCAGCGTTATCGATGGAATCTATGGCTACACCTTC. This sequence encodes CSVIDGIYGYTF.

The table lists this clonotype with many counts. V usage is TRBV29-1 and J usage is TRBJ1-1; D is unclear. Germline V gene sequence: CDR1 SQVTM, CDR2 ANQGSEA. This CDR3 has 14 amino acids. Trimming shortened V by 3 bases and J by 4 bases, and 15 bases separated the two germline ends. Here the CDR3 DNA reads TGCAGCGTTGAGGAGTCGGGAGAGTCCACTGAAGCTTTCTTT. It translates to CSVEESGESTEAFF.

This clonotype has ten or more counts. V and J are TRBV7-2 and TRBJ2-1; tentatively, D is TRBD2 (5 bases). Germline-derived CDR1 and CDR2 are SGHTA and FQGNSA. The CDR3 spans 13 residues. Trimming shortened V by 1 base and J by 15 bases, and 16 bases separated the two germline ends. Written as DNA, the CDR3 is TGTGCCAGCAGCTTAGTATCATCGGGGAATCCGTTCTTC. Protein sequence: CASSLVSSGNPFF.

The chain has TRBV7-2 and TRBJ1-1; D may be TRBD1 (6 bases). Germline values: CDR1 SGHTA, CDR2 FQGNSA. V was trimmed by 3 bases and J by 6 bases, leaving 11 bases between them. The CDR3 is made up of 13 amino acids. CDR3 sequence (DNA): TGTGCCAGCAGCTTGCAGGGGAGGTCTGAAGCTTTCTTT. Protein product: CASSLQGRSEAFF.

Worth noting for this clonotype: At one of its ends the junction is not consistent with the germline gene, which may arise from a read error. The V and J genes are TRBV7-6 and TRBJ1-1, with TRBD1 matching over 12 bases. This CDR3 spans 15 amino acids. CDR1 is SGHVS, CDR2 FNYEAQ, per germline. The CDR3 DNA sequence: TGTGCCAGCAGCCGCCGGGACAGGGGGCTCGCTGAATCTTTCTTT. Protein sequence: CASSRRDRGLAESFF.

This clonotype appeared many times. V gene TRBV7-2 combines with J gene TRBJ2-5; D is uncertain. Germline CDR1 SGHTA, CDR2 FQGNSA. The CDR3 runs to 16 residues. Between the trimmed V and J ends, which lost 3 bases and 1 base, there was a span of 15 bases. CDR3 sequence (DNA): TGTGCCAGCAGCTTCGGGTCGACGGGTACCCAAGAGACCCAGTACTTC. It yields the protein CASSFGSTGTQETQYF. Full variable domain (rest looked up from reference TRBV7-2 and TRBJ2-5): GAGVSQSPSNKVTEKGKDVELRCDPISGHTALYWYRQSLGQGLEFLIYFQGNSAPDKSGLPSDRFSAERTGGSVSTLTIQRTQQEDSAVYLCASSFGSTGTQETQYFGPGTRLLVL.

This clonotype was detected many times. This chain uses TRBV5-1 with TRBJ2-1, with TRBD2 matching over 10 bases. Trimming removed 4 bases from V and 7 bases from J; junction bases left unmatched: 8. The CDR3 has 15 amino acids. Germline assignment: CDR1 SGHRS and CDR2 YFSETQ. DNA for the CDR3: TGCGCCAGCAGCCAAAGCGGGGGGGCTAAAAATGAGCAGTTCTTC. It translates to CASSQSGGAKNEQFF. Based on the CDR3 plus reference TRBV5-1 and TRBJ2-1, the full variable domain is KAGVTQTPRYLIKTRGQQVTLSCSPISGHRSVSWYQQTPGQGLQFLFEYFSETQRNKGNFPGRFSGRQFSNSRSEMNVSTLELGDSALYLCASSQSGGAKNEQFFGPGTRLTVL.

Ten or more counts support this clonotype. The chain is built from TRBV4-3 and TRBJ1-5, with a weak D call TRBD1 (5 bases). CDR3 size: 15 residues. Germline assignment: CDR1 LGHNA and CDR2 YSLEER. Trimming cost V 0 bases and J 7 bases, with 13 bases left between them. CDR3 coding DNA: TGCGCCAGCAGCCAAGAGATCGGGGCGGGACAGCCCCAGCATTTT. It encodes CASSQEIGAGQPQHF.

This clonotype occurred many times. The chain combines TRBV7-3 with TRBJ1-5; 11 bases line up with TRBD1. Germline trimming cut 5 bases from V and 2 bases from J; bases unmatched to any gene: 11. Germline CDR1 and CDR2: SGHTA and FQGTGA. CDR3 length: 18 amino acids. CDR3 in amino acids: CASSGKGQGDGRNQPQHF. CDR3 coding DNA: TGTGCCAGCAGCGGGAAGGGACAGGGGGATGGTCGCAATCAGCCCCAGCATTTT.

In its sample, this clonotype was seen many times. The rearrangement uses TRBV20-1 and TRBJ2-5; TRBD2 might be the D (6 bases). This CDR3 contains 15 residues. The V end lost 6 bases, the J end lost 3 bases, and 20 bases lay between the germline ends. Germline V gene data show CDR1 as DFQATT and CDR2 as SNEGSKA (reference sequence). The CDR3 region is CSAAGTLIMEETQYF. The CDR3 DNA is TGCAGTGCCGCCGGGACTCTGATCATGGAAGAGACCCAGTACTTC.

This clonotype was seen ten or more times. The V gene is TRBV3-1, the J gene TRBJ2-7; D ambiguous. V lost 1 base and J lost 2, with 9 bases in between. Germline-derived CDR1 and CDR2 are LGHDT and YNNKEL (reference sequence). CDR3 length: 14 amino acids. The CDR3 coding sequence is TGTGCCAGCAGCCAAGGGGCAGGAGCCTACGAGCAGTACTTC. Protein: CASSQGAGAYEQYF.

This clonotype was recorded once. The chain uses TRBV9 and TRBJ1-1, with D possibly being TRBD1 (5 bases). V lost 5 bases to trimming and J lost 3 bases, with 17 bases between them. Germline loops: CDR1 SGDLS, CDR2 YYNGEE. The CDR3 runs to 15 residues. The CDR3 DNA is TGTGCCAGCAGTTACGCGGAGGGGTCGGACACTGAAGCTTTCTTT. Translating gives CASSYAEGSDTEAFF.